These 27 T cell receptor beta chains were sequenced from one sample in a study of shared clonotypes between healthy human individuals. The table came from immunoSEQ multiplex PCR; TCRdb's copy has only in-frame clones and leaves some out. The data show about 1.5 million clones, with over 95% seen just once and more than 0.9% held by the top ten. Sequenced sample: naive CD4+ T cells sorted from blood. Subset noted: CD45RA+ positively selected. The receptor source for this set is a man aged 25-40 years in good health.

This chain joins TRBV28 and TRBJ1-2, with 7 bases matching TRBD1. The V segment lost 8 bases and the J segment 4 bases; nucleotides outside the gene matches: 10. This CDR3 has 14 residues. Germline V CDR1 and CDR2: MDHEN, SYDVKM. The CDR3 sequence is CASGEGALTYGYTF. Here the CDR3 DNA reads TGTGCCAGCGGAGAGGGGGCCTTAACCTATGGCTACACCTTC.

CDR3 protein: CASSLNTGTNYGYTF. DNA of the CDR3: TGTGCCAGCAGTCTTAACACCGGGACAAACTATGGCTACACCTTC. V gene TRBV25-1 combines with J gene TRBJ1-2; TRBD1 might be the D (6 bases). Germline V CDR1 and CDR2: MGHDK, SYGVNS. This CDR3 contains 15 residues. The V end was cut by 5 bases, the J end by 2 bases, with 15 bases between.

The CDR3 reads CASSARDRAGEKLFF. The CDR3 DNA sequence: TGTGCCAGCAGCGCCCGGGACAGGGCTGGCGAAAAACTGTTTTTT. The chain carries TRBV5-4 and TRBJ1-4, with 9 bases that match TRBD1. The germline gives CDR1 SGHNT, CDR2 YYREEE (reference sequence). Trimming removed 4 bases from V and 8 bases from J; junction bases left unmatched: 9. The CDR3 is 15 residues long.

This chain links TRBV7-3 with TRBJ2-3; no firm D call. The germline V gene encodes CDR1 SGHTA and CDR2 FQGTGA. This CDR3 is 14 amino acids long. The V end was cut by 3 bases, the J end by 6 bases, with 13 bases between. CDR3 in amino acids: CASSFGLGLDTQYF. The CDR3 region has the DNA TGTGCCAGCAGCTTCGGGCTAGGGTTGGATACGCAGTATTTT.

The chain has TRBV19 and TRBJ1-2, with TRBD1 matching 8 bases. The CDR3 contains 13 residues. V lost 10 bases, J lost 6 bases, and 10 bases stayed unmatched. Per germline, CDR1 LNHDA and CDR2 SQIVND (reference sequence). DNA for the CDR3: TGTGCCACCGCCCCTGCAGGGGGCGATGGCTACACCTTC. Amino acids: CATAPAGGDGYTF.

The chain joins TRBV4-1 to TRBJ1-2, with no clear D. CDR1 and CDR2 (germline): MGHRA, YSYEKL. Trimming removed 1 base from V and 8 bases from J, with 11 bases in between. The CDR3 runs to 13 residues. In nucleotides, the CDR3 is TGCGCCAGCAGCCAAGGGGTGGGGTTGGGCTACACCTTC. It specifies CASSQGVGLGYTF.

This sequence joins TRBV10-3 and TRBJ2-1, with 12 positions matching TRBD1. CDR3 length: 15 residues. Germline CDR1 ENHRY, CDR2 SYGVKD. Trimming removed 4 bases from V and 6 bases from J; junction bases left unmatched: 4. The CDR3 nucleotides read TGTGCCATCAGTGGGGACAGGGGGCGAACCAATGAGCAGTTCTTC. It encodes CAISGDRGRTNEQFF.

The V call is TRBV5-1, the J call TRBJ2-3; 12 positions match TRBD2. The CDR3 totals 17 residues. V gave up 0 bases and J gave up 4 bases; unmatched junction bases: 6. Germline loops: CDR1 SGHRS, CDR2 YFSETQ. The CDR3 sequence: CASSLETSGSWADTQYF. The CDR3 nucleotides are TGCGCCAGCAGCTTGGAGACTAGCGGGAGTTGGGCAGATACGCAGTATTTT.

This clone was counted once. Other DNA variants within this sample encode the same CDR3. The genes are TRBV5-1 and TRBJ2-5; D assignment may be TRBD1 or TRBD2 (5 bases each). CDR3 size: 14 residues. CDR1 and CDR2 (germline): SGHRS, YFSETQ. The V end lost 0 bases, the J end lost 4 bases, and 10 bases lay between the germline ends. The CDR3 DNA sequence: TGCGCCAGCAGCTTGGGAGGGGTCGGAGAGACCCAGTACTTC. Its protein product is CASSLGGVGETQYF.

This chain links TRBV10-3 with TRBJ1-5; 8 nucleotides align to TRBD1. Germline CDR1 ENHRY, CDR2 SYGVKD. The V and J ends lost 11 bases and 4 bases, in that order; junction bases with no gene match: 7. The CDR3 is 13 amino acids. CDR3 DNA sequence: TGTGCCGTCGGGACAGGTCGGAATCAGCCCCAGCATTTT. Its protein product is CAVGTGRNQPQHF.

The CDR3 loop reads CASSEDWDRGPNEKLFF. The CDR3 nucleotides read TGTGCCAGCAGTGAAGATTGGGACAGGGGTCCTAATGAAAAACTGTTTTTT. This chain connects TRBV2 to TRBJ1-4, with 10 bases fitting TRBD1. The CDR3 consists of 17 residues. J lost 3 bases, V lost 1 base, and 5 bases had no gene match. CDR1 SNHLY and CDR2 FYNNEI come from the germline V gene.

V gene TRBV28 combines with J gene TRBJ2-1; 12 bases match TRBD2. The CDR3 is 18 residues long. Unmatched junction bases numbered 8, after V lost 5 bases and J lost 0 bases. Germline V lookup: CDR1 MDHEN, CDR2 SYDVKM. The CDR3 spells CASSTLAGGSGSYNEQFF. In DNA form, the CDR3 reads TGTGCCAGCAGTACTCTAGCGGGAGGGTCAGGCTCCTACAATGAGCAGTTCTTC.

The rearrangement uses TRBV27 and TRBJ2-1; a possible D gene is TRBD1 (5 bases). CDR3 length equals 19 residues. Looked up from germline, CDR1 is MNHEY and CDR2 is SMNVEV (reference sequence). V lost 3 bases and J lost 4, with 25 bases in between. CDR3 DNA sequence: TGTGCCAGCAGTTTGGCTGGCCCTGCCTATAGCAGGGTTTACAATGAGCAGTTCTTC. Its protein is CASSLAGPAYSRVYNEQFF.

The chain joins TRBV5-1 to TRBJ1-3; maybe TRBD1 (5 bases). V was trimmed by 2 bases and J by 0 bases, leaving 15 bases between them. The CDR3 sequence is 17 residues long. Germline CDR1 reads SGHRS; CDR2 reads YFSETQ. The CDR3 DNA sequence: TGCGCCAGCAGCTTATCCGGGACGGGAAGCTCTGGAAACACCATATATTTT. It encodes CASSLSGTGSSGNTIYF.

The chain recombines TRBV29-1 with TRBJ2-2; the match to TRBD2 covers 7 bases. CDR1 is SQVTM, CDR2 ANQGSEA, per germline. The CDR3 is 14 amino acids. The ends lost 6 bases at V and 0 bases at J; junction bases unmatched: 4. CDR3 sequence: CSVYRGANTGELFF. For the CDR3, the DNA is TGCAGCGTCTACCGGGGGGCGAACACCGGGGAGCTGTTTTTT.

The chain links TRBV4-1 to TRBJ2-1; 8 bases agree with TRBD2. The CDR3 is made up of 13 amino acids. Germline lookup yields CDR1 MGHRA and CDR2 YSYEKL. The junction had 0 bases not matched to a gene; V was cut back by 4 bases and J by 4 bases. The CDR3 DNA is TGCGCCAGCAGCCTAGCGGGGTACAATGAGCAGTTCTTC. Translated, it gives CASSLAGYNEQFF.

This clone was recorded once. The gene calls are TRBV9 and TRBJ2-2, with a weak D call TRBD2 (5 bases). V was shortened by 0 bases and J by 5 bases, with 11 bases between the two germline ends. The CDR3 has 15 amino acids. Germline loops: CDR1 SGDLS, CDR2 YYNGEE. DNA of the CDR3: TGTGCCAGCAGCGTAGTGAGTACGGGAACCGGGGAGCTGTTTTTT. It specifies CASSVVSTGTGELFF.

The chain combines TRBV10-1 with TRBJ2-1; D may be TRBD2 (5 bases). Germline lookup yields CDR1 WNHNN and CDR2 SYGVQD (reference sequence). The V and J ends lost 6 bases and 9 bases respectively, with 21 bases between them. The CDR3 is 15 amino acids. Here the CDR3 reads CASSADLFGVSEQFF. DNA for the CDR3: TGCGCCAGCAGCGCTGACTTGTTCGGGGTCTCTGAGCAGTTCTTC.

CDR3 coding DNA: TGTGCCAGCATCTCCCTCGGTGAGCAGTACTTC. As protein: CASISLGEQYF. V gene TRBV28 combines with J gene TRBJ2-7; D gene uncertain. In germline, CDR1 is MDHEN, CDR2 SYDVKM. This CDR3 has 11 amino acids. V was clipped by 7 bases and J by 7 bases, with 11 bases between them.

This chain uses TRBV27 with TRBJ2-7; 7 positions match TRBD2. CDR3 length equals 17 residues. Germline CDR1 MNHEY, CDR2 SMNVEV (reference sequence). Trimming cost V 6 bases and J 0 bases; bases outside gene matches: 14. The CDR3 protein is CASSNTFGGRGSYEQYF. As DNA, the CDR3 is TGTGCCAGCAGCAACACTTTCGGGGGGAGGGGCTCCTACGAGCAGTACTTC.

CDR3 sequence (DNA): TGCGCCAGCAGCTTGTCCGGGACAGGGGGCTCTGGGGCCAACGTCCTGACTTTC. Protein product: CASSLSGTGGSGANVLTF. The V and J genes are TRBV5-1 and TRBJ2-6; TRBD1 matches 11 bases. The ends lost 1 base at V and 0 bases at J; junction bases unmatched: 3. From germline, CDR1 is SGHRS and CDR2 YFSETQ. The CDR3 is 18 amino acids. The full variable domain, with the rest looked up from reference TRBV5-1 and TRBJ2-6, is KAGVTQTPRYLIKTRGQQVTLSCSPISGHRSVSWYQQTPGQGLQFLFEYFSETQRNKGNFPGRFSGRQFSNSRSEMNVSTLELGDSALYLCASSLSGTGGSGANVLTFGAGSRLTVL.

The rearrangement joins TRBV5-1 to TRBJ1-2; D is unresolved. Trimming removed 5 bases from V and 6 bases from J, with 17 bases in between. Looked up from germline, CDR1 is SGHRS and CDR2 is YFSETQ. The CDR3 runs 14 residues. CDR3 in amino acids: CASSPPAGDNGYTF. Written as DNA, the CDR3 is TGCGCCAGCAGTCCGCCAGCAGGAGATAATGGCTACACCTTC.

J is TRBJ2-3 and V is TRBV27; D gene unclear. In germline, CDR1 is MNHEY, CDR2 SMNVEV (reference sequence). Trimming took off 5 bases at V and 0 bases at J, with 12 bases between the two ends. This CDR3 comprises 15 residues. As DNA, the CDR3 is TGTGCCAGCAGTCCCCCCGGCGCGAGCACAGATACGCAGTATTTT. Translated: CASSPPGASTDTQYF.

J is TRBJ2-7 and V is TRBV7-3, with unresolved D. The germline CDR1 and CDR2 sequences are SGHTA and FQGTGA. This CDR3 region has 12 residues. Trimming took 4 bases from V and 6 from J, leaving 10 bases between them. CDR3 bases: TGTGCCAGCAGCTCCTACCAGACCGAGCAGTACTTC. Translation: CASSSYQTEQYF.

The chain joins TRBV18 to TRBJ2-5; D unclear. The CDR3 has 14 amino acids. Germline loops: CDR1 KGHSH, CDR2 LQKENI. Trimming took 3 bases from V and 1 from J, leaving 9 bases between them. In nucleotides, the CDR3 is TGTGCCAGCTCACCTATCCGCGTCCAAGAGACCCAGTACTTC. It translates to CASSPIRVQETQYF.

The chain recombines TRBV28 with TRBJ2-7; 10 nucleotides align to TRBD2. Trimming at V came to 2 bases and at J to 6 bases, leaving 4 bases not matched to a gene. The germline gives CDR1 MDHEN, CDR2 SYDVKM. The CDR3 is 14 amino acids. CDR3 bases: TGTGCCAGCAGTTTAGTAGCGGGAGGTGGCGAGCAGTACTTC. Translated: CASSLVAGGGEQYF.

The V and J genes are TRBV5-1 and TRBJ1-1, with 7 positions matching TRBD1. The trim removed 4 bases at V and 4 bases at J, leaving 10 bases unmatched. The length of the CDR3 is 15 residues. Germline V gene sequence: CDR1 SGHRS, CDR2 YFSETQ. For the CDR3, the DNA is TGCGCCAGCAGCACGCGACAGGGAGGCGGCACTGAAGCTTTCTTT. This codes for CASSTRQGGGTEAFF. Using reference TRBV5-1 and TRBJ1-1 for the parts outside the CDR3, the full variable domain is KAGVTQTPRYLIKTRGQQVTLSCSPISGHRSVSWYQQTPGQGLQFLFEYFSETQRNKGNFPGRFSGRQFSNSRSEMNVSTLELGDSALYLCASSTRQGGGTEAFFGQGTRLTVV.